The subject of this entry is one T cell receptor beta chain. Its matching antigen is unknown. Sequenced by immunoSEQ multiplex PCR; TCRdb stores in-frame clones only, minus some. This table holds approximately 61,000 clones, about four fifths found once. This specimen belongs to a study of T cell responses to AZD1222 COVID-19 vaccine. Study outcomes and limitations: Dominant at 160-218 and 743-854, vaccine-associated CD4 TCRs also spanned spike.

In germline, CDR1 is MGHDK, CDR2 SYGVNS. The V end was cut by 1 base, the J end by 4 bases, with 15 bases between. CDR3 size: 16 residues. The chain links TRBV25-1 to TRBJ2-3; D remains ambiguous. Sequenced here: peripheral blood, sampled 28 days after the second AZD1222 dose. The sequence derives from an adult who received the AZD1222 COVID-19 vaccine. The CDR3 DNA reads as TGTGCCAGCAGTGAATCGTTATTAGCTGGGGCAGATACGCAGTATTTT. As protein: CASSESLLAGADTQYF. The full variable domain, completed using reference TRBV25-1 and TRBJ2-3, is EADIYQTPRYLVIGTGKKITLECSQTMGHDKMYWYQQDPGMELHLIHYSYGVNSTEKGDLSSESTVSRIRTEHFPLTLESARPSHTSQYLCASSESLLAGADTQYFGPGTRLTVL.